Presented here are 20 T cell receptor beta chains from one specimen sequenced in a study of OX40 agonist ivuxolimab in advanced cancers. Profiled with immunoSEQ multiplex PCR; TCRdb holds only in-frame clones, not every one. The sample yields more than 50,000 clones, approximately 90% seen once. The source was CD4+ or CD8+ T cells sorted from blood, collected in a trial of the OX40 agonist ivuxolimab. These receptors were taken from an adult with an advanced solid tumor such as melanoma, head and neck, liver or kidney cancer.

This clone was recorded once. The chain links TRBV5-1 to TRBJ2-7, with TRBD1 matching over 8 bases. The trim removed 2 bases at V and 0 bases at J, leaving 1 base unmatched. The length of the CDR3 is 14 residues. Germline loops: CDR1 SGHRS, CDR2 YFSETQ. CDR3 sequence: CASSFGTGSYEQYF. The CDR3 region has the DNA TGCGCCAGCAGCTTTGGGACAGGCTCCTACGAGCAGTACTTC.

This chain uses TRBV30 with TRBJ2-5; tentative D call: TRBD2 (5 bases). Germline values: CDR1 GTSNPN, CDR2 SVGIG (reference sequence). V was cut by 0 bases and J by 5 bases, with 7 bases left in between. The CDR3 covers 12 residues. The CDR3 region is CAWSVLGETQYF. CDR3 nucleotide sequence: TGTGCCTGGAGTGTACTAGGGGAGACCCAGTACTTC.

The chain couples TRBV11-1 to TRBJ2-7; D is possibly TRBD1 (5 bases). V lost 3 bases and J lost 2, with 14 bases in between. This CDR3 spans 15 amino acids. The V gene's germline CDR1 is SGHAT and CDR2 FQDESV (reference sequence). The CDR3 DNA sequence: TGTGCCAGCAGCTTGAACGTGGCAGGGACCTACGAGCAGTACTTC. The encoded protein is CASSLNVAGTYEQYF.

The chain is built from TRBV7-9 and TRBJ2-2; TRBD1 matches 7 bases. The V segment lost 5 bases and the J segment 4 bases; nucleotides outside the gene matches: 13. The CDR3 consists of 17 residues. Germline loops: CDR1 SEHNR, CDR2 FQNEAQ (reference sequence). This chain's CDR3 is CASSQRSRGSGTGELFF. The CDR3 coding sequence is TGTGCCAGCAGCCAAAGGAGCAGGGGGTCTGGCACCGGGGAGCTGTTTTTT.

The chain uses TRBV5-4 and TRBJ2-1, with D possibly called TRBD1 or TRBD2 (5 bases each). Trimming stripped 0 bases from V and 4 bases from J, with 17 bases between. The germline V gene has CDR1 SGHNT and CDR2 YYREEE (reference sequence). This CDR3 comprises 17 residues. In DNA, the CDR3 is TGTGCCAGCAGCTTGGAGGTAACCTATGGGGGATACAATGAGCAGTTCTTC. It is translated as CASSLEVTYGGYNEQFF.

The chain uses TRBV7-8 and TRBJ2-2; unclear D gene. CDR1 is SGHVS and CDR2 is FQNEAQ in the germline V gene. The CDR3 is 14 residues long. The V end was cut by 1 base, the J end by 7 bases, with 10 bases between. CDR3 DNA sequence: TGTGCCAGCAGCTTAGTTCCGAGTGGCGGGGAGCTGTTTTTT. Residues: CASSLVPSGGELFF.

V gene TRBV20-1 combines with J gene TRBJ1-2; D call uncertain. V was clipped by 5 bases and J by 7 bases, with 11 bases between them. Germline V CDR1 and CDR2: DFQATT, SNEGSKA (reference sequence). The CDR3 has 11 residues. The CDR3 here is CSAHAGFGYTF. The CDR3 nucleotides read TGCAGTGCTCATGCGGGCTTTGGCTACACCTTC.

This chain joins TRBV7-8 and TRBJ2-1; D gene ambiguous. The CDR3 is 14 amino acids. Trimming removed 2 bases at V and 5 bases at J, with 10 bases between. Per the germline V gene, CDR1 is SGHVS and CDR2 is FQNEAQ. The CDR3 DNA is TGTGCCAGCAGCTTAATTAGGCGTAACAATGAGCAGTTCTTC. Translation gives CASSLIRRNNEQFF.

The rearrangement uses TRBV5-5 and TRBJ2-2; 8 bases agree with TRBD2. Per germline, CDR1 SGHKS and CDR2 YYEKEE (reference sequence). There are 14 residues in the CDR3. V shed 6 bases and J 6 bases; nucleotides not matched to a gene: 7. The CDR3 DNA sequence: TGTGCCAGCACGGTCCGGGGGGGCCCCGGGGAGCTGTTTTTT. Amino acid sequence: CASTVRGGPGELFF.

CDR3 nucleotide sequence: TGTGCCAGCCAGAACAGGGGCGATACTGAAGCTTTCTTT. Its protein is CASQNRGDTEAFF. The J gene is TRBJ1-1, the V gene TRBV19; 7 positions agree with TRBD1. Germline trimming cut 9 bases from V and 5 bases from J; bases unmatched to any gene: 9. This CDR3 contains 13 residues. Germline V CDR1 and CDR2: LNHDA, SQIVND (reference sequence).

The rearrangement links TRBV28 to TRBJ1-4, with unresolved D. The germline V gene has CDR1 MDHEN and CDR2 SYDVKM. The V end lost 2 bases, the J end lost 8 bases, and 12 bases lay between the germline ends. The CDR3 sequence is 14 residues long. The CDR3 DNA reads TGTGCCAGCAGTTTACGGGGATCGGTCGAAAAACTGTTTTTT. This codes for CASSLRGSVEKLFF.

The genes are TRBV11-2 and TRBJ2-7; the D gene is possibly TRBD1 (6 bases). The germline V and J ends were trimmed by 6 bases and 8 bases, with 17 bases remaining between them. CDR3 length equals 13 residues. From germline, CDR1 is SGHAT and CDR2 FQNNGV. The CDR3 bases are TGTGCCAGCAGTTCATTTGGTGGACAGCAGCAGTACTTC. Translation: CASSSFGGQQQYF.

The rearrangement links TRBV2 to TRBJ1-5, with no clear D. The CDR3 contains 11 residues. Trimming left V 1 base short and J 9 bases short, with 4 bases between. The germline V gene encodes CDR1 SNHLY and CDR2 FYNNEI. CDR3 residues: CASSEGRPQHF. The CDR3 nucleotides read TGTGCCAGCAGTGAAGGTCGGCCCCAGCATTTT.

The chain uses TRBV7-8 and TRBJ2-5, with D maybe TRBD2 (6 bases). The germline V gene has CDR1 SGHVS and CDR2 FQNEAQ. This CDR3 region has 15 residues. Trimming took off 5 bases at V and 7 bases at J, with 20 bases between the two ends. The CDR3 loop reads CASSPDGTSGGTQYF. CDR3 bases: TGTGCCAGCAGCCCCGACGGGACTTCGGGTGGGACCCAGTACTTC.

The chain recombines TRBV7-2 with TRBJ2-1, with TRBD2 matching over 8 bases. CDR1 and CDR2 (germline): SGHTA, FQGNSA. The junction had 6 bases not matched to a gene; V was cut back by 1 base and J by 7 bases. The CDR3 has 15 amino acids. CDR3 region: CASSLGPAGGNEQFF. The CDR3 coding sequence is TGTGCCAGCAGCTTAGGTCCTGCGGGGGGTAATGAGCAGTTCTTC.

The chain links TRBV7-2 to TRBJ2-7; 8 bases are a match to TRBD2. V lost 6 bases to trimming and J lost 11 bases; unmatched junction nucleotides: 18. The CDR3 is 15 amino acids. Germline CDR1 reads SGHTA; CDR2 reads FQGNSA. The CDR3 spells CASRLTGTRSGGEYF. In nucleotides, the CDR3 is TGTGCCAGCAGGTTGACCGGGACTAGGTCTGGGGGGGAGTACTTC.

The chain employs TRBV7-9 and TRBJ2-1, with TRBD1 matching over 8 bases. This CDR3 spans 12 amino acids. V shed 6 bases, J shed 12 bases, and the junction held 7 bases outside the gene matches. Germline V gene sequence: CDR1 SEHNR, CDR2 FQNEAQ (reference sequence). CDR3 loop: CASSRDRTAQFF. In DNA form, the CDR3 reads TGTGCCAGCAGTCGGGACAGGACTGCGCAGTTCTTC.

The chain joins TRBV6-6 to TRBJ1-5; 7 bases are a match to TRBD1. Germline V CDR1 and CDR2: MNHNY, SVGAGI (reference sequence). The junction had 2 bases not matched to a gene; V was cut back by 4 bases and J by 2 bases. The CDR3 is 14 amino acids. As DNA, the CDR3 is TGTGCCAGCAGTTCAGGGGGAGGCAATCAGCCCCAGCATTTT. This encodes CASSSGGGNQPQHF.

In its sample, this clone was seen a few times. The V call is TRBV15, the J call TRBJ2-7; 8 positions agree with TRBD1. This CDR3 is 16 amino acids long. V lost 0 bases and J lost 7; bases outside the gene matches: 11. Germline values: CDR1 LNHNV, CDR2 YYDKDF (reference sequence). CDR3 amino acids: CATSRDLAGGFFEQYF. The CDR3 DNA reads as TGTGCCACCAGCAGAGATCTGGCAGGGGGCTTTTTTGAGCAGTACTTC.

V gene TRBV6-5 combines with J gene TRBJ2-3; D unclear. The V end was cut by 5 bases, the J end by 4 bases, with 7 bases between. This CDR3 has 12 amino acids. Germline V gene sequence: CDR1 MNHEY, CDR2 SVGAGI. The CDR3 is CASSPASDTQYF. CDR3 in DNA: TGTGCCAGCAGTCCCGCATCAGATACGCAGTATTTT.